This entry lists 29 T cell receptor beta chains sequenced from one sample in a study of T cell changes during pregnancy in multiple sclerosis. Here immunoSEQ multiplex PCR was the method, and the copy in TCRdb shows in-frame clones only, minus some. The sample lists roughly 90,000 clones, around 92% seen once, with around 2.3% in the top ten. The sample here was peripheral blood, taken in the third trimester of pregnancy. These receptors were collected from a female donor with multiple sclerosis, enrolled in a pregnancy study.

The chain employs TRBV7-9 and TRBJ2-7; D possibly corresponds to TRBD1 (7 bases). Per germline, CDR1 SEHNR and CDR2 FQNEAQ (reference sequence). This CDR3 has 13 residues. The V and J ends lost 10 bases and 3 bases respectively, with 16 bases between them. The CDR3 DNA reads TGTGCCACCGAGGAGGGGGCTGGCTACGAGCAGTACTTC. It translates to CATEEGAGYEQYF.

The gene calls are TRBV11-2 and TRBJ2-7, with 9 nucleotides matching TRBD1. Trimming took 0 bases from V and 3 from J; bases not matched to a gene: 15. The germline V gene has CDR1 SGHAT and CDR2 FQNNGV. This CDR3 is built from 19 residues. The CDR3 DNA sequence: TGTGCCAGCAGCTTAGATCTGGGACAGGGCTCCCGGAGGAGCTACGAGCAGTACTTC. Translation: CASSLDLGQGSRRSYEQYF.

V and J are TRBV5-1 and TRBJ2-5, with D uncertain. V gave up 1 base and J gave up 5 bases, with 18 bases separating them. The CDR3 extends over 16 amino acids. The germline gives CDR1 SGHRS, CDR2 YFSETQ. CDR3 sequence: CASSLTRSGSLETQYF. CDR3 DNA sequence: TGCGCCAGCAGCTTGACCCGGAGTGGGTCGCTGGAGACCCAGTACTTC. The variable domain in full, completed from reference TRBV5-1 and TRBJ2-5, reads KAGVTQTPRYLIKTRGQQVTLSCSPISGHRSVSWYQQTPGQGLQFLFEYFSETQRNKGNFPGRFSGRQFSNSRSEMNVSTLELGDSALYLCASSLTRSGSLETQYFGPGTRLLVL.

V gene TRBV5-1 combines with J gene TRBJ2-2; perhaps TRBD1 as D (6 bases). Germline CDR1 and CDR2: SGHRS and YFSETQ. The CDR3 extends over 13 amino acids. V dropped 5 bases and J dropped 7 bases, with 12 bases sitting between them. The CDR3 loop is CASRQGEIGELFF. The CDR3 DNA reads TGCGCCAGCAGACAGGGTGAAATCGGGGAGCTGTTTTTT.

This clone was counted a few times. The chain carries TRBV18 and TRBJ1-1; the D gene is possibly TRBD1 (5 bases). Trimming left V 3 bases short and J 4 bases short, with 15 bases between. The CDR3 consists of 15 residues. Per germline, CDR1 KGHSH and CDR2 LQKENI. This CDR3 is CASSPRVGQITEAFF. In DNA form, the CDR3 reads TGTGCCAGCTCACCCCGGGTGGGGCAAATCACTGAAGCTTTCTTT.

This chain uses TRBV5-1 with TRBJ2-5, with a weak D call TRBD1 (6 bases). The germline CDR1 and CDR2 sequences are SGHRS and YFSETQ. Trimming shortened V by 4 bases and J by 4 bases, and 11 bases separated the two germline ends. The CDR3 loop spans 13 amino acids. The CDR3 sequence is CASSPRGSETQYF. DNA of the CDR3: TGCGCCAGCAGCCCTAGGGGGTCAGAGACCCAGTACTTC.

The chain joins TRBV7-9 to TRBJ2-1, with 10 bases that match TRBD1. Germline CDR1 and CDR2: SEHNR and FQNEAQ (reference sequence). The CDR3 runs 16 residues. Losses at the gene ends were 3 bases for V and 3 bases for J; bases not matched to a gene: 5. CDR3 amino acids: CASSFRQGADYNEQFF. CDR3 DNA sequence: TGTGCCAGCAGCTTTCGACAGGGGGCAGACTACAATGAGCAGTTCTTC.

The gene calls are TRBV7-9 and TRBJ2-5; TRBD1 aligns across 7 bases. Trimming at V came to 5 bases and at J to 0 bases, leaving 6 bases not matched to a gene. The CDR3 extends over 15 amino acids. In germline, CDR1 is SEHNR, CDR2 FQNEAQ (reference sequence). CDR3 DNA sequence: TGTGCCAGCAGCCAGGGGGACAGCAACCAAGAGACCCAGTACTTC. The encoded protein is CASSQGDSNQETQYF.

The chain links TRBV5-1 to TRBJ1-1; 7 bases are a match to TRBD1. Trimming took 5 bases from V and 1 from J; bases not matched to a gene: 17. The CDR3 covers 18 residues. Germline V gene sequence: CDR1 SGHRS, CDR2 YFSETQ. DNA of the CDR3: TGCGCCAGCAGTCGGAACAGGGGTGGAGGAATACGGAACACTGAAGCTTTCTTT. Protein sequence: CASSRNRGGGIRNTEAFF.

V and J are TRBV28 and TRBJ2-7; TRBD2 aligns across 9 bases. Per the germline V gene, CDR1 is MDHEN and CDR2 is SYDVKM. CDR3 length equals 16 residues. The ends lost 10 bases at V and 4 bases at J; junction bases unmatched: 17. In nucleotides, the CDR3 is TGTGCCACCCCAGGACTAGCGCGACGCGAAGATTACGAGCAGTACTTC. Translation: CATPGLARREDYEQYF. The variable domain in full, with the rest retrieved from reference TRBV28 and TRBJ2-7, is DVKVTQSSRYLVKRTGEKVFLECVQDMDHENMFWYRQDPGLGLRLIYFSYDVKMKEKGDIPEGYSVSREKKERFSLILESASTNQTSMYLCATPGLARREDYEQYFGPGTRLTVT.

The V gene is TRBV27, the J gene TRBJ2-2, with 11 bases lining up with TRBD1. After removal of 6 bases from V and 6 bases from J, the junction contained 9 bases not matched to a gene. Germline V gene lookup returns CDR1 MNHEY and CDR2 SMNVEV (reference sequence). This CDR3 contains 16 residues. CDR3: CASRIGTGGLAGELFF. DNA for the CDR3: TGTGCCAGCAGAATCGGGACAGGGGGTCTCGCCGGGGAGCTGTTTTTT.

The chain uses TRBV5-1 and TRBJ1-1; the D is unclear. This CDR3 contains 15 residues. CDR1 is SGHRS and CDR2 is YFSETQ in the germline V gene. V lost 2 bases and J lost 1, with 12 bases in between. CDR3 loop: CASSFSGLPNTEAFF. Written as DNA, the CDR3 is TGCGCCAGCAGCTTTAGCGGCCTCCCGAACACTGAAGCTTTCTTT.

This sequence joins TRBV27 and TRBJ2-1, with 8 bases aligning to TRBD2. The CDR3 consists of 17 residues. Germline-derived CDR1 and CDR2 are MNHEY and SMNVEV (reference sequence). V trimming: 0 bases; J trimming: 9 bases; junction bases outside the gene matches: 13. The DNA of the CDR3 is TGTGCCAGCAGTTTATCCCCTTCGGGAGGGGGGAGAGGTGAGCAGTTCTTC. Translating it yields CASSLSPSGGGRGEQFF.

The chain recombines TRBV2 with TRBJ2-3, with a possible D match to TRBD2 (5 bases). Trimming shortened V by 3 bases and J by 4 bases, and 14 bases separated the two germline ends. CDR1 SNHLY and CDR2 FYNNEI come from the germline V gene. The CDR3 runs to 15 residues. The DNA of the CDR3 is TGTGCCAGCAGTGATGCTAGAATCGGGGCAGATACGCAGTATTTT. Translated, it gives CASSDARIGADTQYF.

V gene TRBV5-6 combines with J gene TRBJ1-5; D might be TRBD1 (6 bases). The V end was cut by 2 bases, the J end by 5 bases, with 11 bases between. The CDR3 extends over 14 amino acids. Germline CDR1 reads SGHDT; CDR2 reads YYEEEE. CDR3 nucleotide sequence: TGTGCCAGCAGCTTACAGGGCTTGTATCAGCCCCAGCATTTT. It encodes CASSLQGLYQPQHF. The full variable domain, in which reference TRBV5-6 and TRBJ1-5 provide the parts outside the CDR3, is DAGVTQSPTHLIKTRGQQVTLRCSPKSGHDTVSWYQQALGQGPQFIFQYYEEEERQRGNFPDRFSGHQFPNYSSELNVNALLLGDSALYLCASSLQGLYQPQHFGDGTRLSIL.

V is TRBV9 and J is TRBJ1-1; perhaps TRBD1 as D (6 bases). The ends were cut back, 1 base at V and 3 bases at J, with 10 bases in the middle. CDR3 size: 14 residues. Germline CDR1 is SGDLS and CDR2 is YYNGEE. CDR3 in amino acids: CASSVIRGYTEAFF. The CDR3 nucleotides are TGTGCCAGCAGCGTAATCAGGGGCTACACTGAAGCTTTCTTT. Variable domain in full (rest from reference TRBV9 and TRBJ1-1): DSGVTQTPKHLITATGQRVTLRCSPRSGDLSVYWYQQSLDQGLQFLIQYYNGEERAKGNILERFSAQQFPDLHSELNLSSLELGDSALYFCASSVIRGYTEAFFGQGTRLTVV.

The chain recombines TRBV19 with TRBJ2-2; D is ambiguous. V lost 9 bases and J 0 bases, leaving 8 bases between the germline ends. The CDR3 contains 13 residues. From germline, CDR1 is LNHDA and CDR2 SQIVND (reference sequence). The CDR3 DNA is TGTGCCAGCACCAGGACGAACACCGGGGAGCTGTTTTTT. It is translated as CASTRTNTGELFF.

V usage is TRBV19 and J usage is TRBJ2-1, with 9 nucleotides matching TRBD1. This CDR3 contains 14 residues. Losses at the gene ends were 3 bases for V and 3 bases for J; bases not matched to a gene: 0. Germline CDR1 is LNHDA and CDR2 is SQIVND (reference sequence). The CDR3 sequence is CASSMTGGYNEQFF. The CDR3 nucleotides are TGTGCCAGTAGTATGACAGGGGGCTACAATGAGCAGTTCTTC.

This chain joins TRBV9 and TRBJ2-1; no firm D call. Germline V gene data show CDR1 as SGDLS and CDR2 as YYNGEE. V shed 2 bases and J shed 8 bases, with 17 bases lying between them. This CDR3 comprises 15 residues. In nucleotides, the CDR3 is TGTGCCAGCAGCGTCAACAGAGCCCTGGGCGATGAGCAGTTCTTC. Encoded protein: CASSVNRALGDEQFF. Full variable domain (missing parts from reference TRBV9 and TRBJ2-1): DSGVTQTPKHLITATGQRVTLRCSPRSGDLSVYWYQQSLDQGLQFLIQYYNGEERAKGNILERFSAQQFPDLHSELNLSSLELGDSALYFCASSVNRALGDEQFFGPGTRLTVL.

This chain uses TRBV6-5 with TRBJ2-1; possibly TRBD2 for D (5 bases). The germline gives CDR1 MNHEY, CDR2 SVGAGI. The CDR3 spans 15 residues. With 0 bases removed from V and 8 bases from J, the gap between germline ends came to 14 bases. DNA of the CDR3: TGTGCCAGCAGTTACTCGACGATCGGGGATGATGAGCAGTTCTTC. Translated, it gives CASSYSTIGDDEQFF.

This sequence joins TRBV30 and TRBJ2-1, with TRBD2 matching over 9 bases. The germline CDR1 and CDR2 sequences are GTSNPN and SVGIG (reference sequence). Trimming at V came to 3 bases and at J to 12 bases, leaving 12 bases not matched to a gene. CDR3 length: 14 amino acids. The CDR3 loop is CAWRASGATKRQFF. The DNA of the CDR3 is TGTGCCTGGAGGGCTAGCGGGGCCACCAAACGGCAGTTCTTC.

This CDR3 reads CASSFLGDKGNYEQYF. The DNA for the CDR3 is TGTGCCAGCAGTTTCCTAGGGGACAAGGGGAACTACGAGCAGTACTTC. V is TRBV28 and J is TRBJ2-7, with a possible D match to TRBD1 (6 bases). Germline assignment: CDR1 MDHEN and CDR2 SYDVKM. V was cut by 3 bases and J by 3 bases, with 18 bases left in between. This CDR3 is built from 16 residues. Variable domain in full (rest from reference TRBV28 and TRBJ2-7): DVKVTQSSRYLVKRTGEKVFLECVQDMDHENMFWYRQDPGLGLRLIYFSYDVKMKEKGDIPEGYSVSREKKERFSLILESASTNQTSMYLCASSFLGDKGNYEQYFGPGTRLTVT.

V usage is TRBV5-4 and J usage is TRBJ2-7; TRBD2 might be the D (6 bases). Trimming removed 0 bases from V and 2 bases from J, with 6 bases in between. Germline V CDR1 and CDR2: SGHNT, YYREEE (reference sequence). CDR3 length equals 13 residues. This CDR3 is CASSLGEAYEQYF. CDR3 DNA: TGTGCCAGCAGCTTGGGGGAGGCCTACGAGCAGTACTTC.

The rearrangement uses TRBV6-1 and TRBJ2-2, with 7 bases that match TRBD2. The CDR3 has 14 residues. V lost 7 bases and J lost 3; bases outside the gene matches: 5. Germline V lookup: CDR1 MNHNS, CDR2 SASEGT. CDR3 in DNA: TGTGCCAGCATGTTTGCGGGAGACACCGGGGAGCTGTTTTTT. Protein: CASMFAGDTGELFF.

The chain recombines TRBV11-2 with TRBJ2-7, with 10 bases matching TRBD1. Germline lookup yields CDR1 SGHAT and CDR2 FQNNGV. The CDR3 is 14 amino acids. With V trimmed by 8 bases and J by 4 bases, 8 bases remained unmatched. The CDR3 DNA reads as TGTGCCAGCTCCCCGGGACAGGGGTTTTACGAGCAGTACTTC. Protein product: CASSPGQGFYEQYF.

V is TRBV7-2 and J is TRBJ2-2; 7 bases are shared with TRBD1. The CDR3 contains 13 residues. Unmatched junction bases numbered 1, after V lost 5 bases and J lost 4 bases. Germline V gene sequence: CDR1 SGHTA, CDR2 FQGNSA. CDR3 coding DNA: TGTGCCAGCAGCAGGGGGCGCACCGGGGAGCTGTTTTTT. Translating it yields CASSRGRTGELFF.

J is TRBJ2-7 and V is TRBV19, with D perhaps TRBD1 (6 bases). This CDR3 region has 15 residues. Germline CDR1 reads LNHDA; CDR2 reads SQIVND (reference sequence). V lost 0 bases and J 2 bases, leaving 11 bases between the germline ends. In DNA form, the CDR3 reads TGTGCCAGTAGTATAGAGGACAGAGAGACCTACGAGCAGTACTTC. Protein product: CASSIEDRETYEQYF. The variable domain in full, completed from reference TRBV19 and TRBJ2-7, reads DGGITQSPKYLFRKEGQNVTLSCEQNLNHDAMYWYRQDPGQGLRLIYYSQIVNDFQKGDIAEGYSVSREKKESFPLTVTSAQKNPTAFYLCASSIEDRETYEQYFGPGTRLTVT.

V gene TRBV19 combines with J gene TRBJ2-3, with 7 bases fitting TRBD2. V dropped 5 bases and J dropped 5; count of bases not matched to a gene: 10. This CDR3 region has 15 residues. Germline-derived CDR1 and CDR2 are LNHDA and SQIVND (reference sequence). For the CDR3, the DNA is TGTGCCAGTAGTCCCAGCGGGACGGGGGTAGATACGCAGTATTTT. Protein sequence: CASSPSGTGVDTQYF. The complete variable domain, with remaining parts taken from reference TRBV19 and TRBJ2-3, reads DGGITQSPKYLFRKEGQNVTLSCEQNLNHDAMYWYRQDPGQGLRLIYYSQIVNDFQKGDIAEGYSVSREKKESFPLTVTSAQKNPTAFYLCASSPSGTGVDTQYFGPGTRLTVL.

The chain couples TRBV6-6 to TRBJ2-1; 10 bases match TRBD2. Germline V CDR1 and CDR2: MNHNY, SVGAGI (reference sequence). The CDR3 is 15 amino acids. V lost 6 bases to trimming and J lost 3 bases; unmatched junction nucleotides: 5. The CDR3 region has the DNA TGTGCCAGCAGACCCGGGACTAGCGTCTACAATGAGCAGTTCTTC. The encoded protein is CASRPGTSVYNEQFF.